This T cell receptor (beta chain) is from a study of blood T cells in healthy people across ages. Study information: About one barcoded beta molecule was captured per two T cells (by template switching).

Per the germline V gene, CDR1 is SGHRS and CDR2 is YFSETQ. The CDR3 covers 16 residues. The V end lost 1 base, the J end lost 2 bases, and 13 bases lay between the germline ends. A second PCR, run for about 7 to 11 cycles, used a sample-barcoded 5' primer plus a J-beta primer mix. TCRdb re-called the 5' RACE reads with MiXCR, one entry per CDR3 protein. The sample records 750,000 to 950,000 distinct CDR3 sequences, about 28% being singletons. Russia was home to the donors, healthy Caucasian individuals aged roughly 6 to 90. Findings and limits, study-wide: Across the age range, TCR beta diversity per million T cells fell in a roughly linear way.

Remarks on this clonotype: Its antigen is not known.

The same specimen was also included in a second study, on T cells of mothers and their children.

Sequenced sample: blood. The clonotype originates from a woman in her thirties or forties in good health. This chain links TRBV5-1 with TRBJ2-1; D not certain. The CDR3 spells CASSLFGTATYNEQFF. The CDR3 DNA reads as TGCGCCAGCAGCTTGTTTGGAACCGCTACCTACAATGAGCAGTTCTTC.